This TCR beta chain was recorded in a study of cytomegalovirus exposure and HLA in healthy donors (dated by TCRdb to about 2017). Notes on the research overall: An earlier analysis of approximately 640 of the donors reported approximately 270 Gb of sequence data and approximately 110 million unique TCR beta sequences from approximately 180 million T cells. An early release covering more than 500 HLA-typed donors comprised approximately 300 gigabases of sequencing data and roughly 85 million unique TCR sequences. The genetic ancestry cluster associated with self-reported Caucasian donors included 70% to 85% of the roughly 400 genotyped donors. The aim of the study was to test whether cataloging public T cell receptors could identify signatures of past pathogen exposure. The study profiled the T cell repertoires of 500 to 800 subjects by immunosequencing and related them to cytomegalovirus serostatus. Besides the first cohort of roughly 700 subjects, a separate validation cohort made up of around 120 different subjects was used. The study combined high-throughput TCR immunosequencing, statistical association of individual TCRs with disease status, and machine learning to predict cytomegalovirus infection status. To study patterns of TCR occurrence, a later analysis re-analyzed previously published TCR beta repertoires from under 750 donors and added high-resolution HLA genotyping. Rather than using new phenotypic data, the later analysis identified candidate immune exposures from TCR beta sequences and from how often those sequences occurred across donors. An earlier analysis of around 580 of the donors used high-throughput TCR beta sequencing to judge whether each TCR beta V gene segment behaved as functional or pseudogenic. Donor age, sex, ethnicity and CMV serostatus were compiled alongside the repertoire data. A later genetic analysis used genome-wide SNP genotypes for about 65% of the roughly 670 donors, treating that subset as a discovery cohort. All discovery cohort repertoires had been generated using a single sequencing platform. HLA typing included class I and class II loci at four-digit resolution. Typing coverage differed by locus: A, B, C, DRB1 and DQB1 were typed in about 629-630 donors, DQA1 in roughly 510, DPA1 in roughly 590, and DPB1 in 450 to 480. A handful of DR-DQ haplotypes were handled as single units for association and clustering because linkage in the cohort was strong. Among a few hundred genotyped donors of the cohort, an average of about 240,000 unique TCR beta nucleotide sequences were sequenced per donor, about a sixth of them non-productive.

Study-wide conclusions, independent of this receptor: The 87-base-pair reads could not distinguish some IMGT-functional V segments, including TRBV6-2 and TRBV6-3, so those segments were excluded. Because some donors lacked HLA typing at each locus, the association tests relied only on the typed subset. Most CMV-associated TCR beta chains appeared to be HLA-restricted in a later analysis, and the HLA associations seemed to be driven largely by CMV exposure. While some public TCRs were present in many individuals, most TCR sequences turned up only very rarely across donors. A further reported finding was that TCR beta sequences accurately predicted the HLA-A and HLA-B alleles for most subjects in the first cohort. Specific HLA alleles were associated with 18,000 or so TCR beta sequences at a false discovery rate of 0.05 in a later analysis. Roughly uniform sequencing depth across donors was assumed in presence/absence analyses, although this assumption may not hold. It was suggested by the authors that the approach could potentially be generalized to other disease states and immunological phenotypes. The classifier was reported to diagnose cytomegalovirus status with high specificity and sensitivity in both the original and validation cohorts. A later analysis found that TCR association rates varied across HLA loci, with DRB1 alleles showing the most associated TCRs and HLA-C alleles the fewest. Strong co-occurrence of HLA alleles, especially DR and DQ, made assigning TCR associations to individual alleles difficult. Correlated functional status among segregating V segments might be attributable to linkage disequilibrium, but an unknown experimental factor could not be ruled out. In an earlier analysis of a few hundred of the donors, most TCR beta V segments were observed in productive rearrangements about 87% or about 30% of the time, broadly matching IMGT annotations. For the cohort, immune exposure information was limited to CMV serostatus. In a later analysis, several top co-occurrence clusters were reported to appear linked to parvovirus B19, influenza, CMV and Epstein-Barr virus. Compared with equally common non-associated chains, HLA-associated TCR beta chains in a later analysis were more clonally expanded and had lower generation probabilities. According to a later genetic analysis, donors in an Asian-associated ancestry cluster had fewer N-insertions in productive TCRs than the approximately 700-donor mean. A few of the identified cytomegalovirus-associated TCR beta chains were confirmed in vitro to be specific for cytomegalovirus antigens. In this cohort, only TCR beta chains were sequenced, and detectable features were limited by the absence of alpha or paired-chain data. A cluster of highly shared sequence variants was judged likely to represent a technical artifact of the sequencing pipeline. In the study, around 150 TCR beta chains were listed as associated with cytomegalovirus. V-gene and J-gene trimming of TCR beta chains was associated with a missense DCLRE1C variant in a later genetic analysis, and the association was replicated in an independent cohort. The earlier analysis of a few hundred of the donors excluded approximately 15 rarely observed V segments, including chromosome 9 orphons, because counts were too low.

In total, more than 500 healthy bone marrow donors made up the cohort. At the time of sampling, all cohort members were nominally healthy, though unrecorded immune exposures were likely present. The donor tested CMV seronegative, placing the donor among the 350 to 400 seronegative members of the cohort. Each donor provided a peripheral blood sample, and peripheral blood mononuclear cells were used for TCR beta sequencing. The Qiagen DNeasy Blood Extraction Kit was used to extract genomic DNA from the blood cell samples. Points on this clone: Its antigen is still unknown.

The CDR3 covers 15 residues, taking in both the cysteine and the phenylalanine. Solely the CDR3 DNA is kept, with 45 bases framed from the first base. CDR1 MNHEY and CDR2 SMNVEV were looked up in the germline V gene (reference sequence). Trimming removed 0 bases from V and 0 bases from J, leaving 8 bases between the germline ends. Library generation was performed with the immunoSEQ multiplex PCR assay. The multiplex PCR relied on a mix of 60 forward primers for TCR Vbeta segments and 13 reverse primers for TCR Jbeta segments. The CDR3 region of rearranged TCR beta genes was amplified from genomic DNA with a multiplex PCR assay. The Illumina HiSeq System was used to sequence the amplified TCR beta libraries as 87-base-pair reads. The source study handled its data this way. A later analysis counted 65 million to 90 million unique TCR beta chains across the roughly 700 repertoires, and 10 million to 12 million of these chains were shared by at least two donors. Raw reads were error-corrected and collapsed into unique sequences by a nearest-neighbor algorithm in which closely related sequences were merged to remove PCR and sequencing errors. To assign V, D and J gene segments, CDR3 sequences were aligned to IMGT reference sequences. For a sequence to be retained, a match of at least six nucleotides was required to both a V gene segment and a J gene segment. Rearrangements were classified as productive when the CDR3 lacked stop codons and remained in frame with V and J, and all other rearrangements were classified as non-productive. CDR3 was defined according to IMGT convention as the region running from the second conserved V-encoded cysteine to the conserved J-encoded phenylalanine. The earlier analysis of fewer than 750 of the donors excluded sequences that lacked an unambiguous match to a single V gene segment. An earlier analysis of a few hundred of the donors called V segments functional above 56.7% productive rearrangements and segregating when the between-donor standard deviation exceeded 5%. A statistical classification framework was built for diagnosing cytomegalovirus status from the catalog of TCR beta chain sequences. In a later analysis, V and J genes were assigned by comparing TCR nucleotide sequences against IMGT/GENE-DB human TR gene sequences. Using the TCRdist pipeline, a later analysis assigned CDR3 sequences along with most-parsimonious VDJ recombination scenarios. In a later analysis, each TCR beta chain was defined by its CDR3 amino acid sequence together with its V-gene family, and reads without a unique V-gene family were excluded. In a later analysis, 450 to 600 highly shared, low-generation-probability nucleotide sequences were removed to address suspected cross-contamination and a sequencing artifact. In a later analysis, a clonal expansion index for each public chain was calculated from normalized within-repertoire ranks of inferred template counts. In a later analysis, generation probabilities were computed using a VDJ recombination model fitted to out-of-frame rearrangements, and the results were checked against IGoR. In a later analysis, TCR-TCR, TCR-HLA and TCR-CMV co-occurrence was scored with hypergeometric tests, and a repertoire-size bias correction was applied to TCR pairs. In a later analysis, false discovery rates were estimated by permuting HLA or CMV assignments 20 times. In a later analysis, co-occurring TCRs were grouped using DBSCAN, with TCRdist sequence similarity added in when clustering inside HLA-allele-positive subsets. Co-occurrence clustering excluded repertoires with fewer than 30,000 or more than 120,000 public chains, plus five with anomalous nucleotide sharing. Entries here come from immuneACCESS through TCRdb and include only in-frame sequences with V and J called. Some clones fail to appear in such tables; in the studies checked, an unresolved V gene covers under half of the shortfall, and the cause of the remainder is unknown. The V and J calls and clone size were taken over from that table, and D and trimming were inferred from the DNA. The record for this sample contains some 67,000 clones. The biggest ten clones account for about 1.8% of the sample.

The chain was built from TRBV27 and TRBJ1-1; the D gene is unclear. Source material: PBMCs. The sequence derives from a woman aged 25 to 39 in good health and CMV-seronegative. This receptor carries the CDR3 CASSLSNYMNTEAFF. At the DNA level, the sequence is TGTGCCAGCAGTTTATCAAACTACATGAACACTGAAGCTTTCTTT.